This TCR beta chain was sequenced during a study of OX40 agonist ivuxolimab in advanced cancers. This CDR3 has 16 amino acids. The germline V and J ends were trimmed by 3 bases and 0 bases, with 9 bases remaining between them. CDR1 is SGHDN and CDR2 is FVKESK in the germline V gene. Study-wide findings and caveats: Low normalized T-cell clonal expansion also characterized some of the nonresponders. Average numbers of expanded clones were greater in CD8+ T cells than in CD4+.

TCRdb's table, derived via immunoSEQ multiplex PCR, lists solely in-frame clones and lacks some. The table records about 88,000 clones, about 85% of them present only once. A word on this clone: Its antigen is unidentified.

This chain links TRBV14 with TRBJ2-6; D might be TRBD1 (5 bases). This clonotype was obtained from an adult with an advanced solid tumor such as melanoma, head and neck, liver or kidney cancer. The source was CD4+ or CD8+ T cells sorted from blood, collected in a trial of the OX40 agonist ivuxolimab. The CDR3 DNA follows: TGTGCCAGCAGCCAGGCAGGGTCCTCTGGGGCCAACGTCCTGACTTTC. This encodes CASSQAGSSGANVLTF.